One and the same sample provided the 21 T cell receptor beta chains below, sequenced in a study of blood T cell repertoires in COVID-19. Data came from immunoSEQ multiplex PCR; TCRdb stores just in-frame clones and leaves some out. The sample has 25,000 to 30,000 clones; 76% are singletons. Input material: peripheral blood. The receptors shown here come from a man aged 65-85 years with acute or convalescent COVID-19.

V is TRBV28 and J is TRBJ1-6; 7 nucleotides match TRBD1. Trimming cost V 9 bases and J 6 bases; bases outside gene matches: 5. In germline, CDR1 is MDHEN, CDR2 SYDVKM. The CDR3 consists of 13 residues. The CDR3 nucleotides are TGTGCCAGTTCGGGACAGATTAATTCACCCCTCCACTTT. This gives the protein CASSGQINSPLHF.

V is TRBV27 and J is TRBJ2-7; TRBD1 agrees at 10 bases. Trimming at V came to 1 base and at J to 3 bases, leaving 3 bases not matched to a gene. The CDR3 covers 15 residues. Germline loops: CDR1 MNHEY, CDR2 SMNVEV (reference sequence). CDR3 bases: TGTGCCAGCAGTTTATTGGGACAGGGGAACTACGAGCAGTACTTC. Protein sequence: CASSLLGQGNYEQYF.

The chain is built from TRBV28 and TRBJ1-4; the match to TRBD1 covers 7 bases. The V gene's germline CDR1 is MDHEN and CDR2 SYDVKM. Trimming removed 6 bases from V and 6 bases from J; junction bases left unmatched: 7. The CDR3 is 14 residues long. This chain's CDR3 is CASSLRDSYEKLFF. CDR3 DNA: TGTGCCAGCAGCCTCCGGGACAGTTATGAAAAACTGTTTTTT.

The chain is built from TRBV11-2 and TRBJ1-1; TRBD1 agrees at 11 bases. The CDR3 has 18 residues. Germline values: CDR1 SGHAT, CDR2 FQNNGV. The V segment lost 2 bases and the J segment 2 bases; nucleotides outside the gene matches: 10. CDR3 amino acids: CASSLSTGTGGSNTEAFF. In nucleotides, the CDR3 is TGTGCCAGCAGCTTATCGACCGGGACAGGGGGTTCAAACACTGAAGCTTTCTTT.

V usage is TRBV7-3 and J usage is TRBJ1-1, with D possibly TRBD1 on 5 matching bases. Trimming cost V 2 bases and J 8 bases, with 9 bases left between them. The germline V gene encodes CDR1 SGHTA and CDR2 FQGTGA. The CDR3 is made up of 12 amino acids. The CDR3 reads CASSLGAGEAFF. CDR3 nucleotide sequence: TGTGCCAGCAGCTTAGGAGCAGGGGAAGCTTTCTTT. Full variable domain (rest looked up from reference TRBV7-3 and TRBJ1-1): GAGVSQTPSNKVTEKGKYVELRCDPISGHTALYWYRQSLGQGPEFLIYFQGTGAADDSGLPNDRFFAVRPEGSVSTLKIQRTERGDSAVYLCASSLGAGEAFFGQGTRLTVV.

V and J are TRBV5-1 and TRBJ1-2, with 9 bases fitting TRBD1. The CDR3 length is 15 residues. Germline CDR1 reads SGHRS; CDR2 reads YFSETQ. V gave up 3 bases and J gave up 3 bases; unmatched junction bases: 6. CDR3 sequence (DNA): TGCGCCAGCAGCTCCAACAGGGGGCGTCACTATGGCTACACCTTC. The encoded protein is CASSSNRGRHYGYTF.

The gene calls are TRBV7-2 and TRBJ2-1; 7 nucleotides align to TRBD2. CDR1 is SGHTA and CDR2 is FQGNSA in the germline V gene. With 4 bases clipped from V and 0 bases from J, the junction kept 3 bases outside the gene matches. CDR3 size: 15 residues. CDR3 region: CASSSGGSSYNEQFF. In DNA, the CDR3 is TGTGCCAGCAGCTCCGGGGGGAGCTCCTACAATGAGCAGTTCTTC.

A single count supports this clone. V is TRBV15 and J is TRBJ2-5; unclear D gene. The germline V gene encodes CDR1 LNHNV and CDR2 YYDKDF (reference sequence). V was trimmed by 0 bases and J by 5 bases, leaving 7 bases between them. This CDR3 has 13 amino acids. CDR3 residues: CATSRDTRETQYF. As DNA, the CDR3 is TGTGCCACCAGCAGAGATACCCGGGAGACCCAGTACTTC.

V usage is TRBV18 and J usage is TRBJ2-7; TRBD1 might be the D (6 bases). The CDR3 is 13 residues long. Germline-derived CDR1 and CDR2 are KGHSH and LQKENI. The V end was cut by 3 bases, the J end by 6 bases, with 12 bases between. CDR3 sequence reads: CASSPGQSSEQYF. As DNA, the CDR3 is TGTGCCAGCTCACCTGGACAGAGCAGCGAGCAGTACTTC.

This clone was seen a handful of times. This sequence joins TRBV20-1 and TRBJ2-5, with 10 nucleotides matching TRBD1. The germline CDR1 and CDR2 sequences are DFQATT and SNEGSKA (reference sequence). The CDR3 runs to 15 residues. V lost 3 bases, J lost 2 bases, and 6 bases stayed unmatched. CDR3 sequence: CSASGGTGDQETQYF. CDR3 DNA sequence: TGCAGTGCTAGTGGCGGGACAGGGGATCAAGAGACCCAGTACTTC.

The V and J genes are TRBV19 and TRBJ2-2, with TRBD1 matching over 8 bases. The CDR3 has 15 residues. The V gene end was trimmed by 7 bases and the J gene end by 0 bases; junction bases not matched to a gene: 4. Germline lookup yields CDR1 LNHDA and CDR2 SQIVND (reference sequence). CDR3 DNA sequence: TGTGCCAGTAACCAGGACAGGGCGAACACCGGGGAGCTGTTTTTT. This gives the protein CASNQDRANTGELFF.

The chain combines TRBV15 with TRBJ1-4; 7 bases map to TRBD1. Per the germline V gene, CDR1 is LNHNV and CDR2 is YYDKDF (reference sequence). Trimming removed 0 bases from V and 6 bases from J; junction bases left unmatched: 10. The CDR3 consists of 17 residues. CDR3 region: CATSRDPLGGGDEKLFF. CDR3 bases: TGTGCCACCAGCAGAGACCCCCTTGGAGGGGGCGATGAAAAACTGTTTTTT.

The chain uses TRBV28 and TRBJ1-1; TRBD1 is a possible D gene (5 bases). Trimming took off 6 bases at V and 10 bases at J, with 18 bases between the two ends. Germline values: CDR1 MDHEN, CDR2 SYDVKM. The CDR3 runs 13 residues. CDR3 sequence: CASRRGARESAFF. In DNA form, the CDR3 reads TGTGCCAGCAGGCGCGGGGCCAGGGAATCAGCTTTCTTT. Complete variable domain (other parts from reference TRBV28 and TRBJ1-1): DVKVTQSSRYLVKRTGEKVFLECVQDMDHENMFWYRQDPGLGLRLIYFSYDVKMKEKGDIPEGYSVSREKKERFSLILESASTNQTSMYLCASRRGARESAFFGQGTRLTVV.

J is TRBJ1-2 and V is TRBV7-2; 7 bases agree with TRBD1. The length of the CDR3 is 16 residues. Unmatched junction bases numbered 10, after V lost 3 bases and J lost 3 bases. Germline V gene data show CDR1 as SGHTA and CDR2 as FQGNSA. CDR3: CASSFGVGGGDYGYTF. The CDR3 DNA sequence: TGTGCCAGCAGCTTTGGGGTAGGAGGGGGCGACTATGGCTACACCTTC.

This clone was detected only once. The chain employs TRBV3-1 (or the pseudogene TRBV3-2) and TRBJ2-2; 7 bases are a match to TRBD1. Per germline, CDR1 LGHDT and CDR2 YNNKEL (reference sequence). The ends lost 5 bases at V and 1 base at J; junction bases unmatched: 1. The CDR3 runs 14 residues. CDR3 amino acids: CASSWDRNTGELFF. In nucleotides, the CDR3 is TGTGCCAGCAGCTGGGACAGGAACACCGGGGAGCTGTTTTTT.

The chain joins TRBV28 to TRBJ2-5; D uncertain. This CDR3 contains 13 residues. Germline CDR1 is MDHEN and CDR2 is SYDVKM. The V and J ends lost 2 bases and 5 bases respectively, with 9 bases between them. This CDR3 is CASSLPSTETQYF. CDR3 bases: TGTGCCAGCAGTTTACCCAGTACGGAGACCCAGTACTTC. The full variable domain, its missing parts supplied by reference TRBV28 and TRBJ2-5, is DVKVTQSSRYLVKRTGEKVFLECVQDMDHENMFWYRQDPGLGLRLIYFSYDVKMKEKGDIPEGYSVSREKKERFSLILESASTNQTSMYLCASSLPSTETQYFGPGTRLLVL.

V is TRBV18 and J is TRBJ2-1; no clear D gene. V lost 3 bases and J lost 0, with 6 bases in between. This CDR3 spans 14 amino acids. Germline lookup yields CDR1 KGHSH and CDR2 LQKENI. The CDR3 DNA reads TGTGCCAGCTCACCCCCGAGCTCCTACAATGAGCAGTTCTTC. Its protein is CASSPPSSYNEQFF.

This chain joins TRBV5-1 and TRBJ2-1, with D possibly being TRBD2 (6 bases). Deletions cut 2 bases from V and 4 bases from J, with 16 bases between. CDR3 size: 16 residues. Germline values: CDR1 SGHRS, CDR2 YFSETQ. CDR3 nucleotide sequence: TGCGCCAGCAGCTTACTAGGGGAGGTAGAATACAATGAGCAGTTCTTC. As protein: CASSLLGEVEYNEQFF.

This chain joins TRBV18 and TRBJ2-7; TRBD1 matches at 8 bases. Looked up from germline, CDR1 is KGHSH and CDR2 is LQKENI. CDR3 length: 15 amino acids. With V trimmed by 8 bases and J by 5 bases, 14 bases remained unmatched. In DNA, the CDR3 is TGTGCCAGCACCTGGTCCGGACAGGGATTCGACGAGCAGTACTTC. Translation gives CASTWSGQGFDEQYF. The full variable domain, rest sourced from reference TRBV18 and TRBJ2-7, is NAGVMQNPRHLVRRRGQEARLRCSPMKGHSHVYWYRQLPEEGLKFMVYLQKENIIDESGMPKERFSAEFPKEGPSILRIQQVVRGDSAAYFCASTWSGQGFDEQYFGPGTRLTVT.

This rearrangement joins TRBV11-3 to TRBJ2-2; D is unclear. Germline V lookup: CDR1 SGHNT, CDR2 YENEEA. V lost 1 base to trimming and J lost 8 bases, with 5 bases between them. The CDR3 extends over 12 amino acids. The DNA for the CDR3 is TGTGCCAGCAGCTTAGTCGGGGGGGAGCTGTTTTTT. Residues: CASSLVGGELFF.

This clone was seen a single time. The V and J genes are TRBV5-1 and TRBJ2-1, with 15 positions matching TRBD2. The V segment lost 4 bases and the J segment 5 bases; nucleotides outside the gene matches: 4. Germline lookup yields CDR1 SGHRS and CDR2 YFSETQ. The length of the CDR3 is 16 residues. Here the CDR3 reads CASSMGLAGGHNEQFF. For the CDR3, the DNA is TGCGCCAGCAGCATGGGACTAGCGGGAGGCCACAATGAGCAGTTCTTC.